This TCR beta chain was profiled in a study of blood T cell repertoires in COVID-19. In the original processing: Amplified reference gene primers provided the basis for estimating nucleated cell counts. Assay: immunoSEQ multiplex PCR; the TCRdb copy retains only in-frame clones and omits some. The V and J calls and clone size are taken from that table; D and trimming were inferred from the DNA. Of roughly 120,000 clones in the sample, just over 85% were seen once. V lost 6 bases and J 2 bases, leaving 8 bases between the germline ends. The CDR3 sequence is 12 residues long. CDR1 SGHVS and CDR2 FNYEAQ come from the germline V gene.

The sequence came from a woman between 50 and 59 years old with active or convalescent COVID-19. V and J are TRBV7-6 and TRBJ2-7, with D possibly being TRBD1 (5 bases). The sequenced sample was peripheral blood. The CDR3 region is CASRGATYEQYF. For the CDR3, the DNA is TGTGCCAGCAGAGGGGCAACCTACGAGCAGTACTTC.